A single sample is the source of the 23 T cell receptor beta chains below, sequenced in a study of cytomegalovirus exposure and HLA in healthy donors. Vbeta (60) and Jbeta (13) primers were used in the PCR. Libraries were prepared by immunoSEQ multiplex PCR; TCRdb keeps only in-frame clonotypes and omits some of them. The sample holds around 100,000 clones, approximately 81% seen once. Input material: PBMCs. The receptors were sampled from a male donor in good health and CMV-seropositive.

This clone was found a few times. The chain combines TRBV19 with TRBJ1-5; D call uncertain. Germline lookup yields CDR1 LNHDA and CDR2 SQIVND (reference sequence). The V and J ends lost 2 bases and 6 bases respectively, with 8 bases between them. CDR3 length equals 13 residues. The CDR3 reads CASSINVGQPQHF. DNA of the CDR3: TGTGCCAGTAGTATAAACGTCGGTCAGCCCCAGCATTTT. The full variable domain, with the rest looked up from reference TRBV19 and TRBJ1-5, is DGGITQSPKYLFRKEGQNVTLSCEQNLNHDAMYWYRQDPGQGLRLIYYSQIVNDFQKGDIAEGYSVSREKKESFPLTVTSAQKNPTAFYLCASSINVGQPQHFGDGTRLSIL.

In its sample, this clone was seen once. The CDR3 bases are TGTGCCATCAGTGGCGGACAGGCATACTCCTACGAGCAGTACTTC. It specifies CAISGGQAYSYEQYF. The genes are TRBV10-3 and TRBJ2-7, with TRBD1 matching 7 bases. Germline V gives CDR1 ENHRY, CDR2 SYGVKD. The V segment lost 4 bases and the J segment 0 bases; nucleotides outside the gene matches: 6. The CDR3 has 15 amino acids.

This sequence joins TRBV10-3 and TRBJ2-7, with D possibly being TRBD2 (6 bases). This CDR3 comprises 14 residues. V lost 5 bases, J lost 0 bases, and 11 bases lay in between. Germline CDR1 and CDR2: ENHRY and SYGVKD. In nucleotides, the CDR3 is TGTGCCATCAGTCGCGCGGGGAACTCCTACGAGCAGTACTTC. Protein product: CAISRAGNSYEQYF.

This clone was picked up one time. This chain uses TRBV19 with TRBJ1-2; 8 bases are shared with TRBD1. The CDR3 consists of 13 residues. CDR1 LNHDA and CDR2 SQIVND come from the germline V gene (reference sequence). V shed 8 bases and J 4 bases; nucleotides not matched to a gene: 6. In DNA, the CDR3 is TGTGCCAGTTCCCCGGGACAGGCCTATGGCTACACCTTC. It translates to CASSPGQAYGYTF.

This clone has just a few counts. CDR3: CASSSDTDGPYEQYF. CDR3 DNA: TGTGCCAGCAGCTCCGACACCGATGGGCCCTACGAGCAGTACTTC. The chain couples TRBV9 to TRBJ2-7, with D unresolved. This CDR3 is built from 15 residues. Germline loops: CDR1 SGDLS, CDR2 YYNGEE. The V end was cut by 4 bases, the J end by 2 bases, with 16 bases between.

The chain employs TRBV7-2 and TRBJ1-4; tentative D call: TRBD1 (6 bases). V lost 1 base and J lost 8, with 17 bases in between. Per germline, CDR1 SGHTA and CDR2 FQGNSA. This CDR3 comprises 16 residues. This CDR3 reads CASSLGGGGGAEKLFF. The CDR3 region has the DNA TGTGCCAGCAGCTTAGGTGGGGGCGGGGGAGCGGAAAAACTGTTTTTT.

The V gene is TRBV9, the J gene TRBJ1-2; 10 bases are a match to TRBD1. V dropped 3 bases and J dropped 4; count of bases not matched to a gene: 3. This CDR3 region has 14 residues. CDR1 SGDLS and CDR2 YYNGEE come from the germline V gene. The CDR3 DNA follows: TGTGCCAGCAGCGAGGACAGGGGGTTCTATGGCTACACCTTC. Its translation: CASSEDRGFYGYTF.

The chain employs TRBV28 and TRBJ2-6; 9 bases align to TRBD1. Germline CDR1 is MDHEN and CDR2 is SYDVKM. V was clipped by 4 bases and J by 0 bases; unmatched bases: 7. The CDR3 is 18 amino acids. DNA of the CDR3: TGTGCCAGCAGTTCCGGGGGACAGGGACCCTCTGGGGCCAACGTCCTGACTTTC. Amino acid sequence: CASSSGGQGPSGANVLTF.

The CDR3 here is CASSQDVGGRETQYF. The CDR3 bases are TGTGCCAGCAGCCAAGATGTCGGGGGAAGAGAGACCCAGTACTTC. The chain joins TRBV14 to TRBJ2-5; a weak D match, TRBD2 (6 bases). Germline-derived CDR1 and CDR2 are SGHDN and FVKESK. The CDR3 extends over 15 amino acids. V lost 0 bases and J lost 4, with 12 bases in between. Full variable domain (remainder filled in from reference TRBV14 and TRBJ2-5): EAGVTQFPSHSVIEKGQTVTLRCDPISGHDNLYWYRRVMGKEIKFLLHFVKESKQDESGMPNNRFLAERTGGTYSTLKVQPAELEDSGVYFCASSQDVGGRETQYFGPGTRLLVL.

DNA of the CDR3: TGTGCCAGCAGCGACGTGAGGGGGCCCCCCTACGAGCAGTACTTC. Its translation: CASSDVRGPPYEQYF. The chain joins TRBV5-5 to TRBJ2-7, with 7 bases fitting TRBD1. CDR1 SGHKS and CDR2 YYEKEE come from the germline V gene (reference sequence). The CDR3 is 15 amino acids. The V gene end was trimmed by 4 bases and the J gene end by 2 bases; junction bases not matched to a gene: 9.

This chain connects TRBV5-4 to TRBJ2-1; possible D gene TRBD2, 6 bases. Germline loops: CDR1 SGHNT, CDR2 YYREEE (reference sequence). Between the trimmed V and J ends, which lost 2 bases and 7 bases, there was a span of 16 bases. The CDR3 sequence is 15 residues long. The CDR3 DNA sequence: TGTGCCAGCAGCTTCGAAGGGACTCGTTCGAATGAGCAGTTCTTC. Translation gives CASSFEGTRSNEQFF.

The V gene is TRBV4-2, the J gene TRBJ2-7; perhaps TRBD2 as D (5 bases). V dropped 6 bases and J dropped 0 bases, with 12 bases sitting between them. Germline V gives CDR1 LGHNA, CDR2 YNFKEQ. The CDR3 runs to 14 residues. CDR3 in amino acids: CASRPTGSSYEQYF. CDR3 bases: TGTGCCAGCAGACCAACGGGGAGCTCCTACGAGCAGTACTTC.

In its sample, this clone is medium-sized. The V call is TRBV5-1, the J call TRBJ1-1, with D unclear. V was pared by 2 bases and J by 2 bases, with 13 bases between. This CDR3 spans 15 amino acids. Germline-derived CDR1 and CDR2 are SGHRS and YFSETQ. This chain's CDR3 is CASSFGSYTNTEAFF. In DNA, the CDR3 is TGCGCCAGCAGCTTTGGCTCTTATACCAACACTGAAGCTTTCTTT.

The rearrangement uses TRBV7-2 and TRBJ2-2; D gene unclear. Germline V gene sequence: CDR1 SGHTA, CDR2 FQGNSA. Trimming took off 5 bases at V and 7 bases at J, with 8 bases between the two ends. The CDR3 has 12 residues. The CDR3 DNA is TGTGCCAGCAGCATTAGTTTCGGGGAGCTGTTTTTT. Encoded protein: CASSISFGELFF. The variable domain in full, with the rest retrieved from reference TRBV7-2 and TRBJ2-2, is GAGVSQSPSNKVTEKGKDVELRCDPISGHTALYWYRQSLGQGLEFLIYFQGNSAPDKSGLPSDRFSAERTGGSVSTLTIQRTQQEDSAVYLCASSISFGELFFGEGSRLTVL.

This clone appeared once. This chain links TRBV12-5 with TRBJ2-4; possibly TRBD1 for D (6 bases). Looked up from germline, CDR1 is LGHNT and CDR2 is FRNRAP. Trimming left V 6 bases short and J 1 base short, with 13 bases between. The CDR3 has 15 amino acids. The CDR3 region is CASGYGQRAKNIQYF. The CDR3 nucleotides read TGTGCTAGTGGATACGGACAGCGGGCCAAAAACATTCAGTACTTC.

This chain joins TRBV4-1 and TRBJ1-5, with 7 bases matching TRBD1. Germline V CDR1 and CDR2: MGHRA, YSYEKL. J gave up 7 bases and V 5 bases, and 5 bases lay outside the gene matches. This CDR3 is 13 amino acids long. The CDR3: CASSAPGGQPQHF. The CDR3 DNA reads TGCGCCAGCAGCGCCCCAGGGGGACAGCCCCAGCATTTT.

V gene TRBV4-2 combines with J gene TRBJ1-5; D remains ambiguous. V gave up 0 bases and J gave up 3 bases, with 9 bases separating them. This CDR3 has 15 residues. Germline CDR1 and CDR2: LGHNA and YNFKEQ. CDR3 bases: TGTGCCAGCAGCCAAGATTGGACTTCCAATCAGCCCCAGCATTTT. Its protein product is CASSQDWTSNQPQHF.

The V and J genes are TRBV4-2 and TRBJ1-2; the D gene is possibly TRBD1 (5 bases). V gave up 4 bases and J gave up 5 bases, with 14 bases separating them. The CDR3 spans 14 residues. CDR1 is LGHNA, CDR2 YNFKEQ, per germline. CDR3 sequence: CASSPGGAGYGYTF. Here the CDR3 DNA reads TGTGCCAGCAGCCCAGGCGGGGCTGGGTATGGCTACACCTTC.

V gene TRBV10-3 combines with J gene TRBJ1-1; D might be TRBD1 (5 bases). Trimming stripped 3 bases from V and 4 bases from J, with 12 bases between. Germline V gene sequence: CDR1 ENHRY, CDR2 SYGVKD. The CDR3 contains 14 residues. The CDR3, as DNA: TGTGCCATCAGTGATTTGGGGCGGAGCACTGAAGCTTTCTTT. Translation: CAISDLGRSTEAFF.

This clone was counted between two and nine times. The rearrangement links TRBV30 to TRBJ1-1; D unresolved. Per the germline V gene, CDR1 is GTSNPN and CDR2 is SVGIG (reference sequence). The CDR3 runs to 10 residues. The ends were cut back, 5 bases at V and 8 bases at J, with 9 bases in the middle. The CDR3 nucleotides are TGTGCCTGGGCCGAGTCCGAAGCTTTCTTT. Translating it yields CAWAESEAFF. Based on the CDR3 plus reference TRBV30 and TRBJ1-1, the full variable domain is SQTIHQWPATLVQPVGSPLSLECTVEGTSNPNLYWYRQAAGRGLQLLFYSVGIGQISSEVPQNLSASRPQDRQFILSSKKLLLSDSGFYLCAWAESEAFFGQGTRLTVV.

This chain joins TRBV28 and TRBJ1-5, with 7 bases aligning to TRBD1. Germline CDR1 MDHEN, CDR2 SYDVKM. J lost 7 bases, V lost 0 bases, and 9 bases had no gene match. This CDR3 is built from 16 residues. The CDR3 region has the DNA TGTGCCAGCAGTTTATGGCCGGGACAGCGAACACAGCCCCAGCATTTT. Translation gives CASSLWPGQRTQPQHF.

The V gene is TRBV9, the J gene TRBJ1-1; D unclear. Germline-derived CDR1 and CDR2 are SGDLS and YYNGEE. V gave up 0 bases and J gave up 8 bases, with 14 bases separating them. This CDR3 has 14 residues. The CDR3 nucleotides are TGTGCCAGCAGCGTAGTGGATACGGAGGCCGAAGCTTTCTTT. It yields the protein CASSVVDTEAEAFF.

The chain recombines TRBV10-3 with TRBJ2-2; TRBD1 agrees at 8 bases. This CDR3 contains 14 residues. With 7 bases clipped from V and 4 bases from J, the junction kept 5 bases outside the gene matches. CDR1 is ENHRY, CDR2 SYGVKD, per germline. The CDR3 is CAINGGTGTGELFF. The CDR3 bases are TGTGCCATCAACGGCGGGACAGGCACCGGGGAGCTGTTTTTT.